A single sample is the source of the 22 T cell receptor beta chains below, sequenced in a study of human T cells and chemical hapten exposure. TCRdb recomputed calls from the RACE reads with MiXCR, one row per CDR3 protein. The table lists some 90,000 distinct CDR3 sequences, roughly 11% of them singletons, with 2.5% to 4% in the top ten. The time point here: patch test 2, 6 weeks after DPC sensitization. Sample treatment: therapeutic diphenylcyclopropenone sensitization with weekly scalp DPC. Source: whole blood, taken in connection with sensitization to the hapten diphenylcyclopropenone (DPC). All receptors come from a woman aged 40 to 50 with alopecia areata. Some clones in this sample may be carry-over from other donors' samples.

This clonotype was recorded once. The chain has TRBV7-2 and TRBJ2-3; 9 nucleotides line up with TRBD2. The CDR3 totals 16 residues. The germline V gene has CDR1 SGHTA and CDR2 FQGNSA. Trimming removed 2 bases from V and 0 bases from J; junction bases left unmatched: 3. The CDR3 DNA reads TGTGCCAGCAGCTTACGCCTAGCGGGGAGCACAGATACGCAGTATTTT. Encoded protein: CASSLRLAGSTDTQYF.

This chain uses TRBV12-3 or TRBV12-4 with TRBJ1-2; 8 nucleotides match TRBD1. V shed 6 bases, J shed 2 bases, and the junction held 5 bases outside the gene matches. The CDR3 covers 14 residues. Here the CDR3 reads CASSPRGPNYGYTF. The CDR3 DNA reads TGTGCCAGCAGCCCCAGGGGGCCCAACTATGGCTACACCTTC.

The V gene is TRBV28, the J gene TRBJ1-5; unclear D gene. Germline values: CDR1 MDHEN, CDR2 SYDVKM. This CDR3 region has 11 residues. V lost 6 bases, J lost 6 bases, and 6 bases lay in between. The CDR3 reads CASSPGQPQHF. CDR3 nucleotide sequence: TGTGCCAGCAGCCCCGGTCAGCCCCAGCATTTT.

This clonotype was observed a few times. DNA for the CDR3: TGTGCCAGTCGTACAGGGGTCGATAACACCGGGGAGCTGTTTTTT. It translates to CASRTGVDNTGELFF. The chain has TRBV7-9 and TRBJ2-2; TRBD1 matches at 7 bases. V lost 9 bases and J lost 2; bases outside the gene matches: 9. This CDR3 spans 15 amino acids. Germline CDR1 reads SEHNR; CDR2 reads FQNEAQ (reference sequence).

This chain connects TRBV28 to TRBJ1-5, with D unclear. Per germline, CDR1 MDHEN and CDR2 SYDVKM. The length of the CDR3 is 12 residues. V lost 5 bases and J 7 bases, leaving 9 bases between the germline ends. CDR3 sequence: CASSQLKQPQHF. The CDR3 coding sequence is TGTGCCAGCAGTCAATTAAAACAGCCCCAGCATTTT.

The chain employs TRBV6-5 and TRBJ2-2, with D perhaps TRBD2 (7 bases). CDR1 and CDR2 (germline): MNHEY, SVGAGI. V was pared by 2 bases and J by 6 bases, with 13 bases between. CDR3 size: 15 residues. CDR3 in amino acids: CASSYGGADAGELFF. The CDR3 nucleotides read TGTGCCAGCAGTTACGGGGGGGCCGACGCCGGGGAGCTGTTTTTT.

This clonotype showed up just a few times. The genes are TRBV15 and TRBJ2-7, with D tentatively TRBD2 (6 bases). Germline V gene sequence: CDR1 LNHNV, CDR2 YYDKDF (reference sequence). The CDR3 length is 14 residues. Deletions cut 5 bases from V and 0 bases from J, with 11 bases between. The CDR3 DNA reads TGTGCCACCAGCGCGGGGCATGACTCCTACGAGCAGTACTTC. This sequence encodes CATSAGHDSYEQYF. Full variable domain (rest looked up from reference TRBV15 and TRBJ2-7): DAMVIQNPRYQVTQFGKPVTLSCSQTLNHNVMYWYQQKSSQAPKLLFHYYDKDFNNEADTPDNFQSRRPNTSFCFLDIRSPGLGDTAMYLCATSAGHDSYEQYFGPGTRLTVT.

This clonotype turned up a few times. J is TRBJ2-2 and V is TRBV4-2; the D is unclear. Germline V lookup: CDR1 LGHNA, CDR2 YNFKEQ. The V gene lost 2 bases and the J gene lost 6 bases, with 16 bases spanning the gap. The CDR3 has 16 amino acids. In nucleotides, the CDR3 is TGTGCCAGCAGCCAACCCGCGGCTAACCGCCCCGGGGAGCTGTTTTTT. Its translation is CASSQPAANRPGELFF.

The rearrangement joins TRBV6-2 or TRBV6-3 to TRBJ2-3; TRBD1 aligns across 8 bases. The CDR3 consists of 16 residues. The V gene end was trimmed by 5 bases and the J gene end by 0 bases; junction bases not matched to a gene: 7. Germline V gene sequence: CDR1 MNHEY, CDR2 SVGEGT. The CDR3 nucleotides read TGTGCCAGCAGTCACGACAGGGGAGGTAGCACAGATACGCAGTATTTT. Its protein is CASSHDRGGSTDTQYF.

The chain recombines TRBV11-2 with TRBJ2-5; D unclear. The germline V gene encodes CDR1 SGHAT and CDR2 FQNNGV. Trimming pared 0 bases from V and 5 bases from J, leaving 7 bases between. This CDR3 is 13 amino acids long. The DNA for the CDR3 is TGTGCCAGCAGCTTAGAGCCCTTGGAGACCCAGTACTTC. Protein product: CASSLEPLETQYF.

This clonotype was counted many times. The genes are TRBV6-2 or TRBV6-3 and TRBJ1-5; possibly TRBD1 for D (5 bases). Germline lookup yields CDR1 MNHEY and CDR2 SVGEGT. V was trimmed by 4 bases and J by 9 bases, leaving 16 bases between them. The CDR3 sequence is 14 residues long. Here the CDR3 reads CASSSQTGGGPQHF. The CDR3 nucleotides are TGTGCCAGCAGTTCTCAAACCGGCGGGGGGCCCCAGCATTTT.

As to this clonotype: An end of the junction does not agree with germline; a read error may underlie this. DNA for the CDR3: TGTGCCAACAGCTCGGGACAGGGGGCCTACGAGCAGTACTTC. Its protein is CANSSGQGAYEQYF. V gene TRBV11-3 combines with J gene TRBJ2-7, with TRBD1 matching over 11 bases. The CDR3 contains 14 residues. Per germline, CDR1 SGHNT and CDR2 YENEEA.

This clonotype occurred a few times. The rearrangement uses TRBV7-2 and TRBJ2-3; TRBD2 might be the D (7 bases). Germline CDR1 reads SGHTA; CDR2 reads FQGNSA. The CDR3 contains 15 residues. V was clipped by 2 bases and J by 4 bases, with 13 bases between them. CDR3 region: CASSLRRGTSDTQYF. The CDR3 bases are TGTGCCAGCAGCTTACGGCGGGGGACATCAGATACGCAGTATTTT.

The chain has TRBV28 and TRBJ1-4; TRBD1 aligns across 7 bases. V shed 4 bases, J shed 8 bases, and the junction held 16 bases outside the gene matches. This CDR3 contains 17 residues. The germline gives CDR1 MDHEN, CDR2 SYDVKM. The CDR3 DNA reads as TGTGCCAGCAGTTCCGAAGGCCTCAGAGGGGGCGAAGAAAAACTGTTTTTT. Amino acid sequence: CASSSEGLRGGEEKLFF.

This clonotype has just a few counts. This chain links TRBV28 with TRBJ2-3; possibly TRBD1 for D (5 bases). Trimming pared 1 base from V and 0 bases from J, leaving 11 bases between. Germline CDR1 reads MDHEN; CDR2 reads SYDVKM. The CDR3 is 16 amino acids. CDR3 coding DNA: TGTGCCAGCAGTTTATATCAAGGGGCTAGCACAGATACGCAGTATTTT. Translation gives CASSLYQGASTDTQYF.

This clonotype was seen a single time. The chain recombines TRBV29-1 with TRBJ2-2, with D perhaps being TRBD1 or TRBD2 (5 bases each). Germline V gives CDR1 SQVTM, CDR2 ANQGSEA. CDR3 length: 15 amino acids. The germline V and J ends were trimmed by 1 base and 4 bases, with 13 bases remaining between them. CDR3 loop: CSVEARGRGTGELFF. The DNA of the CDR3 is TGCAGCGTTGAAGCCCGGGGACGGGGCACCGGGGAGCTGTTTTTT.

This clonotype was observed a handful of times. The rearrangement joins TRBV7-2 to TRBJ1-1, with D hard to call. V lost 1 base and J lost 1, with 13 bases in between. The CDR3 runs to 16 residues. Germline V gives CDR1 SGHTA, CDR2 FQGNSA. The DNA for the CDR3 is TGTGCCAGCAGCTTAGAAGGCGCGAATTCGAACACTGAAGCTTTCTTT. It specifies CASSLEGANSNTEAFF.

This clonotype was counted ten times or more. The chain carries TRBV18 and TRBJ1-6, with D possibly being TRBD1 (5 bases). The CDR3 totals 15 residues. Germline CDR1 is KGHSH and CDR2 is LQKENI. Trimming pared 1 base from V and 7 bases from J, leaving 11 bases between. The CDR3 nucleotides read TGTGCCAGCTCACCACTACCCGACAGCAATTCACCCCTCCACTTT. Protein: CASSPLPDSNSPLHF.

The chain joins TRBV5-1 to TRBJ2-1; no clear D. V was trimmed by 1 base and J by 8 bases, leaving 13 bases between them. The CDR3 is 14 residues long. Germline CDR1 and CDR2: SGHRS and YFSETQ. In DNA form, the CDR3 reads TGCGCCAGCAGCTTGTCTGGGTCACCGGATGAGCAGTTCTTC. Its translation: CASSLSGSPDEQFF.

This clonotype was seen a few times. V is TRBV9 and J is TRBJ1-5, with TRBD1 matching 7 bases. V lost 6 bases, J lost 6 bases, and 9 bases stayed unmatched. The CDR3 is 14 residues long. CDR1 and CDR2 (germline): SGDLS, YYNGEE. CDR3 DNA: TGTGCCAGCAACACAGGGGCGCGGGGTCAGCCCCAGCATTTT. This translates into CASNTGARGQPQHF. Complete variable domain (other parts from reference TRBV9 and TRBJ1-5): DSGVTQTPKHLITATGQRVTLRCSPRSGDLSVYWYQQSLDQGLQFLIQYYNGEERAKGNILERFSAQQFPDLHSELNLSSLELGDSALYFCASNTGARGQPQHFGDGTRLSIL.

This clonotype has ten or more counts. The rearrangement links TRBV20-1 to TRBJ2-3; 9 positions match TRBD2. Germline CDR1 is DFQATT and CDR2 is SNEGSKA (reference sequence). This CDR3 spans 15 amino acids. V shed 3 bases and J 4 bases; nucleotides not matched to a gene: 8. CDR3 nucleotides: TGCAGTGCTAGTATTCGGCGGGAGGGACCAGATACGCAGTATTTT. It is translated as CSASIRREGPDTQYF.

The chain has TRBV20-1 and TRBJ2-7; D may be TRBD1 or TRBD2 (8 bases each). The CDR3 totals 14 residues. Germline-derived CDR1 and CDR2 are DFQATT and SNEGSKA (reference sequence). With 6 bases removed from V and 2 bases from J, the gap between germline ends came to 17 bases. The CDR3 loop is CSARGREATYEQYF. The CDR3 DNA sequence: TGCAGTGCCAGGGGGCGGGAGGCAACCTACGAGCAGTACTTC.